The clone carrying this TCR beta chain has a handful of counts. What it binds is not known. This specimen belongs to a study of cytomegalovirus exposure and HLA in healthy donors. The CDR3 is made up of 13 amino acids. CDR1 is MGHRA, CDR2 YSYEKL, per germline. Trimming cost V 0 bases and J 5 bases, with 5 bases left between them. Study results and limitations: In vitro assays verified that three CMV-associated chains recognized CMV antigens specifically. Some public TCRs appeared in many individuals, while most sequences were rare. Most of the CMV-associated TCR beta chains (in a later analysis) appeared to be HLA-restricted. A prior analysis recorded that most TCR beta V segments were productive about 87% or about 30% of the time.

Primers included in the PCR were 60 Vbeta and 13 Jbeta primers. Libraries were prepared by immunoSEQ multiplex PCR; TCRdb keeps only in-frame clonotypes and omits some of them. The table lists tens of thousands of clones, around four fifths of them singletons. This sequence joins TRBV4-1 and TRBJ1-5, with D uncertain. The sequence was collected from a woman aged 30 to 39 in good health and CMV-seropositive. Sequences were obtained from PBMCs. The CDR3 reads CASSQDPYQPQHF. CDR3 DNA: TGCGCCAGCAGCCAAGACCCCTATCAGCCCCAGCATTTT.